These T cell receptor beta chains were read from a single sample in a study of cytotoxic CD8 clonotypes in ibrutinib-treated CLL. The table came from immunoSEQ multiplex PCR; TCRdb's copy has only in-frame clones and leaves some out. The table includes about 200,000 clones, around three quarters detected once. The starting material was PBMCs, obtained after 24 months of ibrutinib treatment. The receptors were gathered from a human donor with chronic lymphocytic leukemia. The CDR3 runs from the conserved cysteine through the conserved F or W. The D gene is left open where the match is weak. Some rows mark clone size as missing; the rest say once, few, many or name a class of expanded clone.

clone size | J gene | V gene | D gene | CDR3 DNA | CDR3 protein
. | TRBJ2-2 | TRBV27 | . | TGTGCCACCTCCCGGGGTCTATCTCCCGGGGAGCTGTTTTTT | CATSRGLSPGELFF
. | TRBJ2-7 | TRBV6-5 | TRBD1 | TGTGCCAGCAGTTACTCGGGGACAGTGGGCGAGCAGTACTTC | CASSYSGTVGEQYF
. | TRBJ2-1 | TRBV5-1 | . | TGCGCCAGCAGCTCCCTTACATACAATGAGCAGTTCTTC | CASSSLTYNEQFF
. | TRBJ2-7 | TRBV5-1 | . | TGCGCCAGCAGCTTGGTAGGAGGGGATTACGAGCAGTACTTC | CASSLVGGDYEQYF
. | TRBJ1-1 | TRBV18 | . | TGTGCCAGCTCACCACAATCCACTGAAGCTTTCTTT | CASSPQSTEAFF
few | TRBJ1-2 | TRBV7-8 | . | TGTGCCAGCAGTCCTGGAGTGGGGTGGGACGCCAACTATGGCTACACCTTC | CASSPGVGWDANYGYTF
many | TRBJ2-7 | TRBV10-3 | . | TGTGCCATCAGTGAAGGGAACGAGCAGTACTTC | CAISEGNEQYF
few | TRBJ2-1 | TRBV19 | TRBD1 | TGTGCCACCGAGACAGGGTCTGGTTTGGAGCAGTTCTTC | CATETGSGLEQFF
. | TRBJ2-1 | TRBV30 | TRBD2 | TGTGCCTGGGCCACGGGACTAGCTGACAATGAGCAGTTCTTC | CAWATGLADNEQFF
. | TRBJ1-5 | TRBV5-8 | TRBD1 | TGTGCCAGCAGCTTGTACAGGGGGGCCCGCAATCAGCCCCAGCATTTT | CASSLYRGARNQPQHF
. | TRBJ2-7 | TRBV19 | . | TGTGCCAGTAGTATCGGAGACTCCTACGAGCAGTACTTC | CASSIGDSYEQYF
. | TRBJ2-7 | TRBV11-2 | . | TGTGCCAGCAGCTTAGCGTACAGCGACTACGAGCAGTACTTC | CASSLAYSDYEQYF
many | TRBJ1-1 | TRBV11-2 | . | TGTGCCAGCAGCTCCATTGGAGCTTTCTTT | CASSSIGAFF
. | TRBJ1-5 | TRBV6-5 | . | TGTGCCAGCAGTCCCCGGGCAGATAGCAATCAGCCCCAGCATTTT | CASSPRADSNQPQHF
. | TRBJ1-1 | TRBV5-1 | . | TGCGCCAGCAGCTTGGGACTTTTAAACACTGAAGCTTTCTTT | CASSLGLLNTEAFF
. | TRBJ2-7 | TRBV11-1 | TRBD2 | TGTGCCAGCAGCTGGACTAGCGGGTACGAGCAGTACTTC | CASSWTSGYEQYF
once | TRBJ2-7 | TRBV5-6 | TRBD2 | TGTGCCAGCAGCTTCAGAGCGGGAGGGTTATACGAGCAGTACTTC | CASSFRAGGLYEQYF
. | TRBJ2-5 | TRBV2 | TRBD2 | TGTGCCAGCAGCTACGTCGGGACTAATCAAGAGACCCAGTACTTC | CASSYVGTNQETQYF
. | TRBJ2-7 | TRBV7-2 | TRBD1 | TGTGCCAGCAGACCCCGGGACAGAACTTACGAGCAGTACTTC | CASRPRDRTYEQYF
. | TRBJ2-3 | TRBV11-1 | . | TGTGCCAGCAGTCGCGACAGGAGCACAGATACGCAGTATTTT | CASSRDRSTDTQYF
once | TRBJ2-7 | TRBV14 | . | TGTGCCAGCAGCCGACTGACTGGTTACGAGCAGTACTTC | CASSRLTGYEQYF
. | TRBJ2-3 | TRBV18 | TRBD1 | TGTGCCAGCTCACCGACAGGGGGAGTAGATACGCAGTATTTT | CASSPTGGVDTQYF
. | TRBJ2-5 | TRBV30 | TRBD2 | TGTGCCTGGAGTGCATTAGCGGGAGAGACCCAGTACTTC | CAWSALAGETQYF
few | TRBJ2-3 | TRBV6-6 | . | TGTGCCAGCAGTTACGGTTGGGCTAGCACAGATACGCAGTATTTT | CASSYGWASTDTQYF
. | TRBJ2-5 | TRBV15 | TRBD2 | TGTGCCACCAGCAGAGAACGGACTAGCGGGGCTCAAGAGACCCAGTACTTC | CATSRERTSGAQETQYF
. | TRBJ2-2 | TRBV7-9 | TRBD2 | TGTGCCAGCGGGCAACTAGCGGGAGTAACCGGGGAGCTGTTTTTT | CASGQLAGVTGELFF
. | TRBJ1-1 | TRBV13 | TRBD1 | TGTGCCAGCAGCCTTATAGGCGGACAGGGGGCTGTAGCTTTCTTT | CASSLIGGQGAVAFF
once | TRBJ2-1 | TRBV12-5 | . | TGTGCTAGTGGTTTGGGGACCGGGACTGTACCTAACAATGAGCAGTTCTTC | CASGLGTGTVPNNEQFF
. | TRBJ1-4 | TRBV30 | . | TGTGCCTGGAGTGTAGGGTCAGTAATAGGCGAAAAACTGTTTTTT | CAWSVGSVIGEKLFF
. | TRBJ2-1 | TRBV5-1 | TRBD2 | TGCGCCAGCAGCTTGTCACTAGCGGGCAATGAGCAGTTCTTC | CASSLSLAGNEQFF
once | TRBJ2-4 | TRBV27 | TRBD1 | TGTGCCAGCAGTTATCAGGGGGCCTTAGCCAAAAACATTCAGTACTTC | CASSYQGALAKNIQYF
. | TRBJ2-7 | TRBV19 | TRBD1 | TGTGCCAGTAGTTTAAGACAGGGGGGCACCTACGAGCAGTACTTC | CASSLRQGGTYEQYF